This TCR beta chain emerged from a study of T-cell reconstitution after alpha-beta-depleted transplantation in children. The TCRbeta library incorporated unique molecular identifiers. TCRdb recomputed calls from the PCR reads with MiXCR, one row per CDR3 protein. The sample contains over 550,000 distinct CDR3 sequences, about 11% of which appear only once. Germline V CDR1 and CDR2: MNHEY, SVGEGT. The CDR3 contains 15 residues. With 1 base clipped from V and 7 bases from J, the junction kept 4 bases outside the gene matches. The TCR sequence derives from a human donor who donated a stem cell graft to a child with acute myeloid leukemia. The rearrangement links TRBV6-2 or TRBV6-3 to TRBJ2-1; TRBD2 matches at 10 bases. Sequencing used PBMCs from the stem cell graft donor, obtained from the stem cell graft. CDR3 sequence (DNA): TGTGCCAGCAGTTACTATGGTAGCGGGAGGAATGAGCAGTTCTTC. It yields the protein CASSYYGSGRNEQFF.